These 3 T cell receptor beta chains originate from one sample sequenced in a study of blood T cell repertoires in COVID-19 (dated by TCRdb to 2020 to 2022). The method was the immunoSEQ multiplex PCR assay. TCRdb holds this immuneACCESS table with in-frame rearrangements only. Some clones are missing; in checked studies, unresolved V genes explain under half, and the rest has no known cause. Recorded for this sample are more than 200,000 clones; around four fifths of them occurred a single time. Jointly, the top ten make up over 3% of the sample. Sequenced input: peripheral blood. The receptor source for this set is a middle-aged woman with active or convalescent COVID-19.

The chain joins TRBV5-4 to TRBJ1-6; 10 bases agree with TRBD1. V lost 2 bases and J lost 9; bases outside the gene matches: 5. Germline CDR1 SGHNT, CDR2 YYREEE (reference sequence). The CDR3 length is 15 residues. CDR3: CASSLGTGVFSPLHF. The DNA of the CDR3 is TGTGCCAGCAGCTTAGGGACAGGGGTTTTTTCACCCCTCCACTTT.

The V gene is TRBV30, the J gene TRBJ2-5; 8 bases fit TRBD2. Per germline, CDR1 GTSNPN and CDR2 SVGIG (reference sequence). This CDR3 has 11 residues. In DNA, the CDR3 is TGTGCTCGGACGGGGGGGGAGACCCAGTACTTC. Amino acid sequence: CARTGGETQYF.

The V gene is TRBV7-2, the J gene TRBJ1-1; 7 bases align to TRBD1. Per germline, CDR1 SGHTA and CDR2 FQGNSA. Trimming took 5 bases from V and 4 from J; bases not matched to a gene: 16. This CDR3 spans 17 amino acids. CDR3 loop: CASSLRAEGALGTEAFF. Written as DNA, the CDR3 is TGTGCCAGCAGCCTCAGGGCGGAGGGGGCTCTAGGCACTGAAGCTTTCTTT. Together with reference TRBV7-2 and TRBJ1-1, the CDR3 gives the full variable domain: GAGVSQSPSNKVTEKGKDVELRCDPISGHTALYWYRQSLGQGLEFLIYFQGNSAPDKSGLPSDRFSAERTGGSVSTLTIQRTQQEDSAVYLCASSLRAEGALGTEAFFGQGTRLTVV.